A selection of T cell receptor beta chains follows, all from one sample in a study of cytomegalovirus exposure and HLA in healthy donors. Repertoires were generated with immunoSEQ multiplex PCR, while TCRdb's copy carries only in-frame clones and drops some. The sample records 150,000 to 200,000 clones, around 75% being singletons. The sample comprised PBMCs. These receptors were taken from a woman in her thirties in good health and CMV-seronegative. CDR3s include the opening cysteine and the closing phenylalanine or tryptophan. D genes are given only for firm matches. The size field is filled for only some rows; it gives once, few, many or a size class.

J gene,clone size,D gene,V gene,CDR3 protein,CDR3 DNA
TRBJ2-2,-,TRBD1,TRBV9,CASSVGQGRPGELFF,TGTGCCAGCAGCGTCGGACAGGGGAGGCCCGGGGAGCTGTTTTTT
TRBJ1-2,few,-,TRBV18,CASSPVARLNYGYTF,TGTGCCAGCTCACCCGTCGCGCGTTTGAACTATGGCTACACCTTC
TRBJ1-1,-,-,TRBV5-1,CASSLGAGLTEAFF,TGCGCCAGCAGCTTGGGGGCAGGGCTGACTGAAGCTTTCTTT
TRBJ2-5,-,TRBD1,TRBV29-1,CSVVARGHGETQYF,TGCAGCGTTGTGGCGAGGGGGCATGGAGAGACCCAGTACTTC
TRBJ1-2,-,-,TRBV6-5,CASSSILDRNYGYTF,TGTGCCAGCAGCTCAATACTGGACAGAAACTATGGCTACACCTTC
TRBJ1-1,few,TRBD1,TRBV7-6,CASSPTGSGTEAFF,TGTGCCAGCAGCCCGACAGGGTCGGGGACTGAAGCTTTCTTT
TRBJ1-1,-,-,TRBV29-1,CSVGSPTAANTEAFF,TGCAGCGTTGGGAGTCCGACCGCCGCTAACACTGAAGCTTTCTTT
TRBJ2-2,-,-,TRBV2,CASIQRTDAGAANTGELFF,TGTGCCAGCATTCAACGGACAGATGCCGGAGCCGCGAACACCGGGGAGCTGTTTTTT
TRBJ2-1,-,TRBD2,TRBV6-4,CASSTGLAGVDEQFF,TGTGCCAGCAGCACCGGACTAGCGGGAGTTGATGAGCAGTTCTTC
TRBJ1-1,-,-,TRBV19,CASSPTWRRSEAFF,TGTGCCAGTAGCCCCACTTGGCGGAGGTCAGAAGCTTTCTTT
TRBJ2-5,-,TRBD1,TRBV11-2,CASSRTQGARRETQYF,TGTGCCAGCAGCCGGACGCAGGGGGCAAGGAGAGAGACCCAGTACTTC
TRBJ2-1,-,TRBD1,TRBV7-2,CASSPELRTGNNEQFF,TGTGCCAGCAGCCCCGAACTAAGGACAGGGAACAATGAGCAGTTCTTC
TRBJ1-2,-,TRBD1,TRBV7-9,CASSRQGIVLGYTF,TGTGCCAGCAGCCGACAGGGAATAGTACTTGGCTACACCTTC
TRBJ2-7,-,TRBD2,TRBV5-4,CASSPRAGETYEQYF,TGTGCCAGCAGCCCCAGGGCGGGAGAGACCTACGAGCAGTACTTC
TRBJ2-1,-,-,TRBV6-4,CASSDSTSSNEQFF,TGTGCCAGCAGTGACTCAACTAGTAGCAATGAGCAGTTCTTC
TRBJ1-2,-,-,TRBV5-1,CASSLENRDGDGYTF,TGCGCCAGCAGCTTGGAGAACAGGGACGGTGACGGCTACACCTTC
TRBJ2-2,-,-,TRBV4-3,CASSQVRGTELFF,TGCGCCAGCAGCCAAGTGCGCGGTACGGAGCTGTTTTTT
TRBJ2-1,-,TRBD1,TRBV25-1,CASSGWDRTNEQFF,TGTGCCAGCAGTGGATGGGACAGGACAAATGAGCAGTTCTTC
TRBJ2-5,-,-,TRBV6-6,CASSWDMRETQYF,TGTGCCAGCAGCTGGGACATGAGGGAGACCCAGTACTTC
TRBJ2-1,few,-,TRBV7-7,CASSLQGSYNEQFF,TGTGCTAGCAGCTTACAGGGCTCCTACAATGAGCAGTTCTTC
TRBJ2-7,-,-,TRBV18,CASSRGSYEQYF,TGTGCCAGCTCCCGAGGCTCCTACGAGCAGTACTTC
TRBJ2-1,-,-,TRBV25-1,CASSVYGEQFF,TGTGCCAGCAGCGTCTACGGTGAGCAGTTCTTC
TRBJ1-4,-,TRBD1,TRBV29-1,CSVAGQGGEKLFF,TGCAGCGTTGCCGGGCAGGGGGGCGAAAAACTGTTTTTT
TRBJ2-3,-,TRBD1,TRBV7-9,CASSQSGTASTDTQYF,TGTGCCAGCAGCCAATCCGGGACAGCTAGCACAGATACGCAGTATTTT
TRBJ1-6,-,-,TRBV1,CTSRRWPGQIRGNSPLHF,TGCACCAGCAGGAGATGGCCGGGACAGATTAGAGGTAATTCACCCCTCCACTTT
TRBJ1-1,-,-,TRBV10-3,CAIRGEDSTEAFF,TGTGCCATCAGGGGCGAGGACTCCACCGAAGCTTTCTTT
TRBJ2-3,-,-,TRBV2,CASSYSSTDTQYF,TGTGCCAGCAGCTATTCTAGCACAGATACGCAGTATTTT
TRBJ2-3,few,-,TRBV19,CASSIDLGPQYF,TGTGCCAGTAGTATAGACCTCGGTCCGCAGTATTTT
TRBJ1-2,-,-,TRBV6-1,CASSPGGIYTF,TGTGCCAGCAGCCCCGGAGGGATCTACACCTTC
TRBJ2-7,-,-,TRBV2,CASRETAGLDYEQYF,TGTGCCAGCAGGGAAACGGCAGGGTTGGACTACGAGCAGTACTTC
TRBJ1-1,-,TRBD1,TRBV11-2,CASSIIHRDRGANTEAFF,TGTGCCAGCAGCATCATTCACCGGGACAGGGGAGCGAACACTGAAGCTTTCTTT
TRBJ2-3,-,TRBD2,TRBV7-2,CASSNPTSGYTDTQYF,TGTGCCAGCAGCAACCCGACTAGCGGGTACACAGATACGCAGTATTTT
TRBJ1-2,-,TRBD1,TRBV6-1,CASSDRDRGGYTF,TGTGCCAGCAGCGACCGGGACAGAGGTGGCTACACCTTC
TRBJ1-3,-,-,TRBV7-9,CASSSKGVSGNTIYF,TGTGCCAGCAGCTCGAAAGGGGTTTCTGGAAACACCATATATTTT
TRBJ1-2,-,-,TRBV5-1,CASSLDTGNYGYTF,TGCGCCAGCAGCTTGGATACAGGGAACTATGGCTACACCTTC
TRBJ1-2,-,-,TRBV19,CASSPAGIAGYTF,TGTGCCAGTAGTCCAGCAGGGATTGCTGGCTACACCTTC
TRBJ2-3,-,TRBD1,TRBV6-1,CASTDRADTDTQYF,TGTGCCAGCACGGACAGGGCCGACACAGATACGCAGTATTTT
TRBJ1-1,-,TRBD1,TRBV5-1,CASSLGQLGEAFF,TGCGCCAGCAGCCTGGGACAGTTAGGTGAAGCTTTCTTT
TRBJ2-3,-,-,TRBV4-1,CASSQDQTGTGDTQYF,TGCGCCAGCAGCCAAGATCAGACAGGCACCGGGGATACGCAGTATTTT
TRBJ2-7,-,TRBD1,TRBV5-1,CASSPLTGEHYEQYF,TGCGCCAGCAGCCCCTTGACAGGGGAACATTACGAGCAGTACTTC
TRBJ1-2,-,TRBD1,TRBV2,CASSGTGGAGGYTF,TGTGCCAGCAGTGGGACAGGGGGCGCGGGTGGCTACACCTTC
TRBJ1-5,few,TRBD1,TRBV10-3,CAINTGGWNQPQHF,TGTGCCATCAACACAGGGGGTTGGAATCAGCCCCAGCATTTT
TRBJ1-2,once,TRBD1,TRBV5-1,CASSDRDRPLNYGYTF,TGCGCCAGCAGCGACCGGGACAGGCCTCTTAACTATGGCTACACCTTC
TRBJ2-5,-,TRBD2,TRBV6-5,CASGGLVETQYF,TGTGCCAGCGGCGGACTAGTTGAGACCCAGTACTTC
TRBJ2-1,-,TRBD2,TRBV6-6,CASSPSGSYNEQFF,TGTGCCAGCAGTCCTAGCGGCTCCTACAATGAGCAGTTCTTC
TRBJ1-1,-,-,TRBV9,CASSTHGGLTEAFF,TGTGCCAGCAGCACCCACGGGGGGCTTACTGAAGCTTTCTTT
TRBJ2-2,once,-,TRBV9,CASSPRTHPNTGELFF,TGTGCCAGCAGCCCCCGGACACATCCAAACACCGGGGAGCTGTTTTTT
TRBJ2-1,-,-,TRBV27,CASRPSTGRSYNEQFF,TGTGCCAGCAGACCATCGACAGGGAGGTCCTACAATGAGCAGTTCTTC
TRBJ2-5,-,-,TRBV7-3,CASSLIGQRGETQYF,TGTGCCAGCAGCTTAATCGGTCAGAGAGGAGAGACCCAGTACTTC
TRBJ2-1,-,TRBD2,TRBV18,CASSPSLAGAKGEQFF,TGTGCCAGCTCACCCTCGTTAGCGGGAGCTAAGGGAGAGCAGTTCTTC
TRBJ1-6,few,-,TRBV7-3,CASSLMGRDNSPLHF,TGTGCCAGCAGCTTAATGGGCAGGGATAATTCACCCCTCCACTTT
TRBJ2-5,-,-,TRBV27,CASSPNQYQETQYF,TGTGCCAGCAGCCCCAATCAGTACCAAGAGACCCAGTACTTC
TRBJ2-1,-,TRBD2,TRBV6-5,CASTTTGGGTKQFF,TGTGCCAGCACCACCACTGGGGGGGGGACGAAGCAGTTCTTC
TRBJ2-2,once,-,TRBV7-2,CASRPRADTGELFF,TGTGCCAGCAGACCTCGTGCGGACACCGGGGAGCTGTTTTTT